These 11 T cell receptor beta chains were sequenced from one sample in a study of control samples from healthy donors and cancer patients. TCRdb's table, derived via immunoSEQ multiplex PCR, lists solely in-frame clones and lacks some. This sample has 90,000 to 140,000 clones, with roughly 85% found just once. Sequenced material: blood. The receptors stem from a woman aged 45 to 65 in good health.

The chain joins TRBV6-6 to TRBJ1-6; TRBD1 is a possible D gene (6 bases). The CDR3 totals 15 residues. Germline CDR1 reads MNHNY; CDR2 reads SVGAGI (reference sequence). Trimming removed 5 bases at V and 9 bases at J, with 17 bases between. CDR3 coding DNA: TGTGCCAGCAGTGCCGTTGGGGGGGGCGGTTCACCCCTCCACTTT. Amino acid sequence: CASSAVGGGGSPLHF.

V usage is TRBV19 and J usage is TRBJ1-5, with a possible D match to TRBD1 (5 bases). The germline V gene has CDR1 LNHDA and CDR2 SQIVND (reference sequence). The CDR3 contains 16 residues. Deletions cut 1 base from V and 4 bases from J, with 14 bases between. As DNA, the CDR3 is TGTGCCAGTAGTATAGGTAGGACACTCGTTAATCAGCCCCAGCATTTT. Encoded protein: CASSIGRTLVNQPQHF.

This chain uses TRBV5-8 with TRBJ2-7; 9 bases fit TRBD2. V was pared by 0 bases and J by 3 bases, with 4 bases of the junction left unmatched. Germline V CDR1 and CDR2: SGHTS, YDEGEE. The CDR3 has 15 amino acids. The CDR3 loop is CASSLGSSGVYEQYF. The CDR3 coding sequence is TGTGCCAGCAGCTTGGGTTCTAGCGGGGTCTACGAGCAGTACTTC.

J is TRBJ1-1 and V is TRBV2; no firm D call. Germline assignment: CDR1 SNHLY and CDR2 FYNNEI. This CDR3 comprises 13 residues. Trimming pared 2 bases from V and 2 bases from J, leaving 6 bases between. The CDR3 sequence: CASSELPNTEAFF. Written as DNA, the CDR3 is TGTGCCAGCAGTGAACTCCCTAACACTGAAGCTTTCTTT.

This chain connects TRBV6-5 to TRBJ2-1, with 7 bases identical to TRBD1. The CDR3 totals 13 residues. V shed 5 bases and J 7 bases; nucleotides not matched to a gene: 5. Germline V gene data show CDR1 as MNHEY and CDR2 as SVGAGI. CDR3 DNA sequence: TGTGCCAGCAGTCTTACAGGGGTAAATGAGCAGTTCTTC. This gives the protein CASSLTGVNEQFF.

The rearrangement uses TRBV9 and TRBJ2-3; D unclear. CDR1 and CDR2 from the germline V gene are SGDLS and YYNGEE. This CDR3 region has 14 residues. The V end was cut by 0 bases, the J end by 4 bases, with 9 bases between. CDR3 amino acids: CASSVAVVPDTQYF. The CDR3 coding sequence is TGTGCCAGCAGCGTAGCCGTGGTCCCAGATACGCAGTATTTT.

The chain employs TRBV19 and TRBJ1-6; 10 bases fit TRBD1. This CDR3 has 14 amino acids. Germline V gene data show CDR1 as LNHDA and CDR2 as SQIVND (reference sequence). J lost 10 bases, V lost 4 bases, and 4 bases had no gene match. The CDR3 loop is CASSTTGGSSPLHF. As DNA, the CDR3 is TGTGCCAGTAGTACGACAGGGGGCTCGTCACCCCTCCACTTT.

This chain's CDR3 is CASRDSTNEKLFF. For the CDR3, the DNA is TGTGCCAGTAGGGATTCAACTAATGAAAAACTGTTTTTT. V usage is TRBV19 and J usage is TRBJ1-4; D ambiguous. V was shortened by 6 bases and J by 0 bases, with 5 bases between the two germline ends. The germline V gene has CDR1 LNHDA and CDR2 SQIVND (reference sequence). This CDR3 is 13 amino acids long.

The chain employs TRBV19 and TRBJ1-1; D remains unclear. The CDR3 has 13 amino acids. Per germline, CDR1 LNHDA and CDR2 SQIVND (reference sequence). The V end was cut by 3 bases, the J end by 1 base, with 6 bases between. This CDR3 reads CASSINKNTEAFF. The DNA of the CDR3 is TGTGCCAGTAGTATCAATAAGAACACTGAAGCTTTCTTT.

This chain links TRBV18 with TRBJ1-5; no reliable D call. The V gene lost 1 base and the J gene lost 0 bases, with 7 bases spanning the gap. Germline CDR1 KGHSH, CDR2 LQKENI. The CDR3 is made up of 15 amino acids. In nucleotides, the CDR3 is TGTGCCAGCTCACCACAGGGAGATAGCAATCAGCCCCAGCATTTT. Amino acid sequence: CASSPQGDSNQPQHF.

V usage is TRBV5-1 and J usage is TRBJ1-2, with no clear D. This CDR3 is built from 15 residues. Per the germline V gene, CDR1 is SGHRS and CDR2 is YFSETQ. Trimming stripped 0 bases from V and 10 bases from J, with 19 bases between. CDR3 in amino acids: CASSLVPSLPRDYTF. The CDR3 DNA sequence: TGCGCCAGCAGCTTGGTCCCCAGCCTTCCCCGCGACTACACCTTC.